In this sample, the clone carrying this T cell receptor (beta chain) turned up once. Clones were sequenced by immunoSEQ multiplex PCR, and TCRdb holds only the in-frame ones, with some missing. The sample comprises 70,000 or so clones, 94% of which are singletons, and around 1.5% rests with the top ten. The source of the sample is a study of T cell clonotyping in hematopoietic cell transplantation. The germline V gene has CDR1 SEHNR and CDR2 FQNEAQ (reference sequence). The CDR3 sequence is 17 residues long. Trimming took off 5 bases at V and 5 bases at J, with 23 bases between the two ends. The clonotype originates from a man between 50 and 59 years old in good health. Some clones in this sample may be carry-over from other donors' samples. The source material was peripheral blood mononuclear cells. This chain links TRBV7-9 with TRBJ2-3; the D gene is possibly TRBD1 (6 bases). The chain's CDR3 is CASSPRRGFGSIDTQYF. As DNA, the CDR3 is TGTGCCAGCAGCCCCCGCAGGGGTTTTGGGAGTATAGATACGCAGTATTTT.